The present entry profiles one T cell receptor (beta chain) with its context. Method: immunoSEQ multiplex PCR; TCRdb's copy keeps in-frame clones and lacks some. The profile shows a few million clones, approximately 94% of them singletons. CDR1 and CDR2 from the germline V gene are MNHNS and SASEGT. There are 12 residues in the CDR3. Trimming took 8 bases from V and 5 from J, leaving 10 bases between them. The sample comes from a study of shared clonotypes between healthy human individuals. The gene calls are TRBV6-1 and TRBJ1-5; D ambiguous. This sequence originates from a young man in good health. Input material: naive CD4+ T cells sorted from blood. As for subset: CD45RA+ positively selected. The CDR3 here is CASSYSYQPQHF. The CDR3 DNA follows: TGTGCCAGCTCCTATTCTTATCAGCCCCAGCATTTT.